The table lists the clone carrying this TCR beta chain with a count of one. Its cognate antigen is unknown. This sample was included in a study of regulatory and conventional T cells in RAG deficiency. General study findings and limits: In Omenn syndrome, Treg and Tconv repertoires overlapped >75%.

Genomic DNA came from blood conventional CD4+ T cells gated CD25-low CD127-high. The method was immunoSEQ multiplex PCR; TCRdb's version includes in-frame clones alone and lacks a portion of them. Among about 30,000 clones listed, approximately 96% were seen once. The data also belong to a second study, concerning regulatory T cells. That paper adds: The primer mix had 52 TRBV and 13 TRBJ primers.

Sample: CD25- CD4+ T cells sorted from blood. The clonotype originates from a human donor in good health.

CDR3 in amino acids: CASSRNLLAGNTGELFF. DNA of the CDR3: TGCGCCAGCAGCCGAAACTTACTAGCGGGGAACACCGGGGAGCTGTTTTTT. The chain links TRBV4-1 to TRBJ2-2; 9 positions match TRBD2. Germline V CDR1 and CDR2: MGHRA, YSYEKL. The CDR3 sequence is 17 residues long. V was pared by 4 bases and J by 1 base, with 7 bases of the junction left unmatched.